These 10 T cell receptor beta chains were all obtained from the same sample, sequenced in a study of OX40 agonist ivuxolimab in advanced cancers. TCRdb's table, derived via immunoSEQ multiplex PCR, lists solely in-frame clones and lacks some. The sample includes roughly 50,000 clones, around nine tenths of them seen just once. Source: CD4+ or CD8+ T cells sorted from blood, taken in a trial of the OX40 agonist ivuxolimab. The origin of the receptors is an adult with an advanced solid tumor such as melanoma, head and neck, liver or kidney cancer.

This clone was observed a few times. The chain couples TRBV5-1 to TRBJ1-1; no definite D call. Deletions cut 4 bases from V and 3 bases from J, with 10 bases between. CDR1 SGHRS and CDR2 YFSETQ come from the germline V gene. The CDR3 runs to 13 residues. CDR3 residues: CASSINTDTEAFF. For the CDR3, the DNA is TGCGCCAGCAGCATCAACACTGACACTGAAGCTTTCTTT.

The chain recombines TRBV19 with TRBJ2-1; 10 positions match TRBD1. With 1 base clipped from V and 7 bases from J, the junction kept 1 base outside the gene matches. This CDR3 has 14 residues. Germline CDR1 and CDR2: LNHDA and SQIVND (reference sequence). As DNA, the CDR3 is TGTGCCAGTAGTATAGGGACAGGGGGGAATGAGCAGTTCTTC. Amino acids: CASSIGTGGNEQFF.

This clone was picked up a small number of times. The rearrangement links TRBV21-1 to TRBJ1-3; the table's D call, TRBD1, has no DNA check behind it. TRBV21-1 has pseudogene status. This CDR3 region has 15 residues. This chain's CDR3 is CASSKRTVSGNTIYF. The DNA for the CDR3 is TGTGCCAGCAGCAAAAGGACAGTCTCTGGAAACACCATATATTTT.

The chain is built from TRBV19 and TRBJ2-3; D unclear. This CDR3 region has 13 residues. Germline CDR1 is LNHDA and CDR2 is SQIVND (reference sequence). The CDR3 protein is CAVSLPSTDTQYF. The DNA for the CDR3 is TGTGCAGTTAGCCTACCTAGCACAGATACGCAGTATTTT.

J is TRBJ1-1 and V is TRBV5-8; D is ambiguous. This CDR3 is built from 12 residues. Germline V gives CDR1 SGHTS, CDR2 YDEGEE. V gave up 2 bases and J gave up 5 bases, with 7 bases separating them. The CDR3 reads CASSFGRTEAFF. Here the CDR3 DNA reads TGTGCCAGCAGCTTTGGCAGAACTGAAGCTTTCTTT.

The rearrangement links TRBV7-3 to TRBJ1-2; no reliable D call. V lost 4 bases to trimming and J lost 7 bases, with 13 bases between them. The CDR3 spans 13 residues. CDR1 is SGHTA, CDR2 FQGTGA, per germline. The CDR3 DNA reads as TGTGCCAGCAGCTATAAGGGAGGTGGTGGCTACACCTTC. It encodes CASSYKGGGGYTF.

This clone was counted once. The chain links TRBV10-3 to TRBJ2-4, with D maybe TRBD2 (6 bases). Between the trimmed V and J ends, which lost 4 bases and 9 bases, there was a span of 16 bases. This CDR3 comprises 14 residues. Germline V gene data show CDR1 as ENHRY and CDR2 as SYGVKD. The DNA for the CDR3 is TGTGCCATCAGTGGGTCGGGGCAGGGAGGCATTCAGTACTTC. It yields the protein CAISGSGQGGIQYF.

This CDR3 is CASSPSSGGAQPQHF. CDR3 bases: TGTGCCAGCTCACCAAGCTCAGGGGGTGCTCAGCCCCAGCATTTT. V usage is TRBV18 and J usage is TRBJ1-5; TRBD1 aligns across 7 bases. Germline V lookup: CDR1 KGHSH, CDR2 LQKENI. After removal of 2 bases from V and 6 bases from J, the junction contained 7 bases not matched to a gene. CDR3 length equals 15 residues.

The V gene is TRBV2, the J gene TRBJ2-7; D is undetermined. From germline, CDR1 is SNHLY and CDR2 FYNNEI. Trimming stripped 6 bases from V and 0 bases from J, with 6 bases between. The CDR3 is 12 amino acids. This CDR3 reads CASSGPSYEQYF. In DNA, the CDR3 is TGTGCCAGCAGCGGACCCTCCTACGAGCAGTACTTC.

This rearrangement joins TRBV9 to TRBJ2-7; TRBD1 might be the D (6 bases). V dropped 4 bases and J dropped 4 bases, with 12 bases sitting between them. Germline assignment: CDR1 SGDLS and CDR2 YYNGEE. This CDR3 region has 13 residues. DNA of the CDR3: TGTGCCAGCAGCCCTACAGGGACATACGAGCAGTACTTC. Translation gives CASSPTGTYEQYF.